This T cell receptor beta chain was identified during a study of blood T cell repertoires in COVID-19. The wider study: The study drew acute and convalescent COVID-19 samples from the United States, Italy and Spain. From T cells, B-cell-depleted T cells, or PBMCs came the material, which was cDNA or gDNA.

Original methodology: The assay estimated nucleated cells by amplifying reference gene primers. Here immunoSEQ multiplex PCR was the method, and the copy in TCRdb shows in-frame clones only, minus some. From that table come the V and J calls and clone size; the DNA was used to work out D and trimming. Among around 37,000 clones, 87% were seen once, and the ten largest hold roughly a fifth. The CDR3 consists of 13 residues. With 1 base removed from V and 6 bases from J, the gap between germline ends came to 6 bases. Germline loops: CDR1 SEHNR, CDR2 FQNEAQ (reference sequence). V usage is TRBV7-9 and J usage is TRBJ1-4; the D is unclear. The receptor was isolated from a man in his 60s with acute or convalescent COVID-19. Sequencing was done on a sample of peripheral blood. DNA for the CDR3: TGTGCCAGCAGCTTAGACGTAGATGAAAAACTGTTTTTT. Protein sequence: CASSLDVDEKLFF.